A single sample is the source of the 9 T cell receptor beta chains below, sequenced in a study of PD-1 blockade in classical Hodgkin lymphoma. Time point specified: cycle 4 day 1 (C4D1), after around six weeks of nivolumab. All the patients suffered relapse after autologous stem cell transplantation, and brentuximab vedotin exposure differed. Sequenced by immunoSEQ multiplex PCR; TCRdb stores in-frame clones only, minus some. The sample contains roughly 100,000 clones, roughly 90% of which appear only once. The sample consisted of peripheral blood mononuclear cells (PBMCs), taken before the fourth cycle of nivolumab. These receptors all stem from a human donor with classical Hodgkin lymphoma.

The CDR3 coding sequence is TGTGCCTTTGCCCGAGACGGACGTGAAAAACTGTTTTTT. Translating gives CAFARDGREKLFF. The V gene is TRBV30, the J gene TRBJ1-4; D not certain. The germline V gene has CDR1 GTSNPN and CDR2 SVGIG (reference sequence). The ends were cut back, 7 bases at V and 7 bases at J, with 16 bases in the middle. The CDR3 loop spans 13 amino acids.

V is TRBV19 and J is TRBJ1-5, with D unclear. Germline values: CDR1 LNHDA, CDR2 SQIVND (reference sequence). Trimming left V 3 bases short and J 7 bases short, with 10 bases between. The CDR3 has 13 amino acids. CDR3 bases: TGTGCCAGTAGTATTGAGGTTGGACAGCCCCAGCATTTT. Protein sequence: CASSIEVGQPQHF.

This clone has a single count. Written as DNA, the CDR3 is TGTGCCTGGAGCAGGGGGCCGAACACTGAAGCTTTCTTT. Amino acid sequence: CAWSRGPNTEAFF. The chain couples TRBV30 to TRBJ1-1, with 8 positions matching TRBD1. The germline gives CDR1 GTSNPN, CDR2 SVGIG (reference sequence). The trim removed 3 bases at V and 1 base at J, leaving 1 base unmatched. The length of the CDR3 is 13 residues.

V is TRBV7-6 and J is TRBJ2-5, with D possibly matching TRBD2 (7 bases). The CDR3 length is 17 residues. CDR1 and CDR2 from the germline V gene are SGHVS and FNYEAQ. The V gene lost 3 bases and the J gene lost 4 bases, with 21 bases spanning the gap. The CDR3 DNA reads TGTGCCAGCAGCTTGACCCCTGGGGGAGGGGGACGAGAGACCCAGTACTTC. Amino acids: CASSLTPGGGGRETQYF.

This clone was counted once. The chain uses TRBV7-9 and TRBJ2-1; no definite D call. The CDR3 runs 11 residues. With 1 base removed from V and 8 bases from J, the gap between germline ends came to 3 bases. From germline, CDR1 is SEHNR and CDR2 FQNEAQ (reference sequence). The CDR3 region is CASSLVDEQFF. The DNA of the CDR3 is TGTGCCAGCAGCTTAGTCGATGAGCAGTTCTTC. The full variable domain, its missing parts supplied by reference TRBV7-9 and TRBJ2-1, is DTGVSQNPRHKITKRGQNVTFRCDPISEHNRLYWYRQTLGQGPEFLTYFQNEAQLEKSRLLSDRFSAERPKGSFSTLEIQRTEQGDSAMYLCASSLVDEQFFGPGTRLTVL.

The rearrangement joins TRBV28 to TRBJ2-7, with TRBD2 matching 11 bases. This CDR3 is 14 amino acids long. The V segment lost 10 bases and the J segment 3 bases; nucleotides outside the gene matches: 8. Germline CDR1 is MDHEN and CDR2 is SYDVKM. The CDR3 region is CATTRLAGYYEQYF. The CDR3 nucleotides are TGTGCCACCACCAGACTAGCGGGGTACTACGAGCAGTACTTC.

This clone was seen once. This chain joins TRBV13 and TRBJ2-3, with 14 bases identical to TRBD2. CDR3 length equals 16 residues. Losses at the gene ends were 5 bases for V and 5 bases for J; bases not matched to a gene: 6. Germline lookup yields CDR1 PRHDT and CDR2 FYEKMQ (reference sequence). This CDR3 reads CASSPGLAGDLDTQYF. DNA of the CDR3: TGTGCCAGCAGCCCGGGACTAGCGGGAGATTTAGATACGCAGTATTTT.

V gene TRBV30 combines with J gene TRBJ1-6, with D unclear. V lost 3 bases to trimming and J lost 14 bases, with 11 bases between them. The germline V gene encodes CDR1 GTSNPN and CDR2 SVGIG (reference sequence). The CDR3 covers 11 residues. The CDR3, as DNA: TGTGCCTGGAGGATCGGGAGGGCCCTCCACTTT. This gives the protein CAWRIGRALHF.

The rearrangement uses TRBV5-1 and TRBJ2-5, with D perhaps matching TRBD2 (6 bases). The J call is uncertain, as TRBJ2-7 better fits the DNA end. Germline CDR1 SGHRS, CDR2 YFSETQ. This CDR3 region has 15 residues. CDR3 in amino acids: CASSPRGWGAYEQYF. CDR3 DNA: TGCGCCAGCAGTCCTCGGGGCTGGGGGGCCTACGAGCAGTACTTC.